This T cell receptor (beta chain) was sequenced for a study of blood T cell repertoires in COVID-19 (dated by TCRdb to 2020 to 2022). Concerning the study at large: Samples from collaborators originated in the United States, Italy and Spain and spanned both the acute and convalescent phases of COVID-19. The material from the prospective study consisted of cDNA or gDNA derived from T cells, B-cell-depleted T cells, or PBMCs. Subjects who had been exposed to COVID-19, were actively infected with it, or had recovered from it provided the deeply sampled blood TCRbeta repertoires that made up the dataset. The repertoires were released in a freely available public database intended as a resource for research on the immune response to SARS-CoV-2. The samples were drawn from the first 160 participants of the ongoing ImmuneRACE study and from some 1,300 subjects provided by 6 global collaborators. Sample metadata almost always included a de-identified subject ID, COVID-19 status, age in years and sex. Where available, HLA class I and class II types were obtained from metadata supplied by the sample provider rather than from assay-based typing.

From its cysteine to its phenylalanine, the CDR3 spans 11 amino acids. Just CDR3 DNA is preserved here, 33 bases in frame from base 1. Trimming takes 7 bases from V and 9 bases from J, and the germline ends sit 12 bases apart. Based on the germline V gene, the CDR1 and CDR2 sequences are MGHDK and SYGVNS. General findings and caveats noted by the study authors: The quantity of clinical and demographic metadata differed by source and by participant and was supplied without curation.

Points on this clone: Its cognate antigen has yet to be identified. Per-base qualities were not stored, and no clone one base away is much larger.

The collaborating institutions used their own protocols to collect whole blood in K2EDTA tubes. For TCRbeta analysis, collaborator samples were shipped as frozen whole blood, as isolated PBMCs, or as DNA extracted from either sample type. TCRbeta CDR3 regions were amplified from genomic DNA using the immunoSEQ Assay, a bias-controlled multiplex PCR. The study's own analysis went as follows. Nucleated cell counts per sample were estimated from amplification of reference gene primers within the assay. To quantify the absolute abundance of each unique TCRbeta CDR3 rearrangement, sequence reads were collapsed and filtered. For each sample, productive Simpson clonality was calculated by taking the square root of Simpson's diversity index across productive rearrangements. Sourced from immuneACCESS, this table was stored by TCRdb with only in-frame sequences that have V and J called. A share of the clones is absent; for the studies checked, an unresolved V gene accounts for under half, and the remainder has no known explanation. V and J calls and clone size follow that table, whereas D and trimming were derived from the DNA. The sample has approximately 410,000 clones on record, approximately 90% of them singletons. The ten most abundant clones make up 1.4% of the sample.

This clonotype was obtained from a young woman with active or convalescent COVID-19. The chain is encoded by TRBV25-1 joined to TRBJ1-1; perhaps TRBD1 is the D gene, with 5 bases matching. Sequenced: peripheral blood. DNA sequence: TGTGCCAGCATGGGAGGGGAGAAAGCTTTCTTT. Translated, this is CASMGGEKAFF.